Listed here are 7 T cell receptor beta chains from one sample, sequenced in a study of blood T cell repertoires in COVID-19. Assay: immunoSEQ multiplex PCR; the TCRdb copy retains only in-frame clones and omits some. The repertoire holds about 200,000 clones, with 75% to 90% as singletons. Specimen: PBMCs or T cells enriched from blood (not recorded which). All receptors derive from a woman in her 30s who had recovered from COVID-19.

The chain joins TRBV28 to TRBJ1-2; 7 bases fit TRBD1. From germline, CDR1 is MDHEN and CDR2 SYDVKM. The V and J ends lost 6 bases and 6 bases, in that order; junction bases with no gene match: 10. The CDR3 runs 14 residues. The CDR3 sequence is CASSPGGTADGYTF. DNA for the CDR3: TGTGCCAGCAGCCCAGGGGGGACTGCAGATGGCTACACCTTC.

The chain joins TRBV5-6 to TRBJ2-4, with D perhaps TRBD1 (6 bases). Per the germline V gene, CDR1 is SGHDT and CDR2 is YYEEEE. The V gene lost 4 bases and the J gene lost 0 bases, with 11 bases spanning the gap. This CDR3 spans 15 amino acids. The CDR3 region is CASSGTGTAKNIQYF. The CDR3 bases are TGTGCCAGCAGCGGAACAGGGACAGCCAAAAACATTCAGTACTTC.

J is TRBJ2-1 and V is TRBV3-1 (or the pseudogene TRBV3-2); TRBD2 matches at 8 bases. The V gene end was trimmed by 1 base and the J gene end by 7 bases; junction bases not matched to a gene: 6. The germline V gene has CDR1 LGHDT and CDR2 YNNKEL (reference sequence). The CDR3 is 15 residues long. The CDR3 nucleotides are TGTGCCAGCAGCCAAGGAGCGGGAGAGGGGAATGAGCAGTTCTTC. Its translation is CASSQGAGEGNEQFF.

The chain couples TRBV3-1 (or the pseudogene TRBV3-2) to TRBJ2-5; TRBD2 matches at 7 bases. This CDR3 is 14 amino acids long. V was clipped by 5 bases and J by 1 base; unmatched bases: 4. Germline V lookup: CDR1 LGHDT, CDR2 YNNKEL (reference sequence). The chain's CDR3 is CASSSLAGQETQYF. CDR3 nucleotide sequence: TGTGCCAGCAGCTCGTTAGCGGGCCAAGAGACCCAGTACTTC.

This rearrangement joins TRBV5-1 to TRBJ2-3; TRBD2 matches 7 bases. J was trimmed by 2 bases and V by 3 bases; bases with no gene match: 12. The CDR3 has 17 residues. The germline V gene has CDR1 SGHRS and CDR2 YFSETQ. The CDR3 sequence is CASSWRGNAGATDTQYF. Written as DNA, the CDR3 is TGCGCCAGCAGCTGGCGAGGTAATGCGGGAGCCACAGATACGCAGTATTTT.

The chain employs TRBV5-6 and TRBJ1-4; the match to TRBD1 covers 10 bases. The CDR3 runs 17 residues. Germline V lookup: CDR1 SGHDT, CDR2 YYEEEE. After removal of 3 bases from V and 11 bases from J, the junction contained 16 bases not matched to a gene. The CDR3 region is CASSSDRGQPPLKKLFF. The CDR3 DNA is TGTGCCAGCAGCTCTGACAGGGGGCAACCCCCTCTGAAGAAACTGTTTTTT.

The rearrangement joins TRBV24-1 to TRBJ2-3; D gene ambiguous. The CDR3 loop spans 15 amino acids. Looked up from germline, CDR1 is KGHDR and CDR2 is SFDVKD. Trimming shortened V by 3 bases and J by 0 bases, and 9 bases separated the two germline ends. The CDR3 reads CATSDRETSTDTQYF. The CDR3 DNA is TGTGCCACCAGTGATCGTGAAACTAGCACAGATACGCAGTATTTT.